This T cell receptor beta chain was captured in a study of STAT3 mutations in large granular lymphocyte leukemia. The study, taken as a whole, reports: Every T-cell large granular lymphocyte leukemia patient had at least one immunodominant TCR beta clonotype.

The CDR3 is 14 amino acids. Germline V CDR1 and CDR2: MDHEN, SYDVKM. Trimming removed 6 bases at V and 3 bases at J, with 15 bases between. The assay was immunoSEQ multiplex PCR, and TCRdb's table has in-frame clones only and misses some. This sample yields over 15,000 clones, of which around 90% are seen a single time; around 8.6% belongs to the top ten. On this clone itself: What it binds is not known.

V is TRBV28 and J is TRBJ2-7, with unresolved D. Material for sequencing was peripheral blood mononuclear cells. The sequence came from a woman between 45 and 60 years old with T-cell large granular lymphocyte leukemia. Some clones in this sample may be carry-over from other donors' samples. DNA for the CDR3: TGTGCCAGCAGGGGATCTACCAACCACTACGAGCAGTACTTC. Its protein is CASRGSTNHYEQYF.